This TCR beta chain was retrieved from a study of T-cell reconstitution after alpha-beta-depleted transplantation in children. A library of TCRbeta sequences, prepared with unique molecular identifiers, was generated. MiXCR was run by TCRdb on the PCR reads, yielding one entry per CDR3 protein. The table records some 550,000 distinct CDR3 sequences, roughly 24% of them present only once. The CDR3 extends over 16 amino acids. Trimming at V came to 3 bases and at J to 4 bases, leaving 9 bases not matched to a gene. Germline lookup yields CDR1 SGHDN and CDR2 FVKESK. The rearrangement links TRBV14 to TRBJ2-1; 7 positions agree with TRBD1. The source was PBMCs, mostly from graft donor cells, collected 360 days after TCRalphabeta/CD19-depleted stem cell transplant. The clonotype originates from a boy in the first two years of life who had a stem cell transplant for acute myeloid leukemia, so the T cells may come from the graft donor. DNA for the CDR3: TGTGCCAGCAGCCACTTAACCGGGACAGCTTACAATGAGCAGTTCTTC. This translates into CASSHLTGTAYNEQFF.